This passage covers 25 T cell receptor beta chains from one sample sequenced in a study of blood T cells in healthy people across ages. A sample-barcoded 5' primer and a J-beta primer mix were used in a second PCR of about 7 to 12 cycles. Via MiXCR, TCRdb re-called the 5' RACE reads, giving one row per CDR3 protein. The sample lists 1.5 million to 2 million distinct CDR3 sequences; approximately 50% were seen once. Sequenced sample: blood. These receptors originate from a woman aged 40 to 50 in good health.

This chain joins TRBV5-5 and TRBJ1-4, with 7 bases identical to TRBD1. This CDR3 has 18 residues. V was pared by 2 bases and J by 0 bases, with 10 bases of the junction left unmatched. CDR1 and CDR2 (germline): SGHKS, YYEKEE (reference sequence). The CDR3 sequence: CASSLTYRGSATNEKLFF. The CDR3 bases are TGTGCCAGCAGCTTAACTTACAGGGGCTCAGCAACTAATGAAAAACTGTTTTTT.

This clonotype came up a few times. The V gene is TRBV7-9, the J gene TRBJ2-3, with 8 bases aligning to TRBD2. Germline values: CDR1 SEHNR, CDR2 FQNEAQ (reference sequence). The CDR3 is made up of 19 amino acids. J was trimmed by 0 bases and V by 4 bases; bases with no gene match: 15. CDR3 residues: CASSSKLAARGPSTDTQYF. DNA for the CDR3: TGTGCCAGCAGCTCAAAACTAGCGGCAAGAGGTCCTAGCACAGATACGCAGTATTTT.

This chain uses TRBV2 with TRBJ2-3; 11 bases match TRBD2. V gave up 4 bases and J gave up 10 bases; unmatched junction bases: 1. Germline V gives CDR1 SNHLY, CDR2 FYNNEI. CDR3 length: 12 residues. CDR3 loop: CASSATSGAQYF. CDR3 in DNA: TGTGCCAGCAGTGCGACTAGCGGGGCGCAGTATTTT.

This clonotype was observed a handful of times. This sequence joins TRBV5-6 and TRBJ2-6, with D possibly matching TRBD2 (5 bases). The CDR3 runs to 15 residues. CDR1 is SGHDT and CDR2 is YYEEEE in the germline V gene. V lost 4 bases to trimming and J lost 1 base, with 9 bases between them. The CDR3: CASSVRRSGANVLTF. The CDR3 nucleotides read TGTGCCAGCAGCGTAAGGAGGTCTGGGGCCAACGTCCTGACTTTC. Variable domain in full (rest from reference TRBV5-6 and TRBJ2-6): DAGVTQSPTHLIKTRGQQVTLRCSPKSGHDTVSWYQQALGQGPQFIFQYYEEEERQRGNFPDRFSGHQFPNYSSELNVNALLLGDSALYLCASSVRRSGANVLTFGAGSRLTVL.

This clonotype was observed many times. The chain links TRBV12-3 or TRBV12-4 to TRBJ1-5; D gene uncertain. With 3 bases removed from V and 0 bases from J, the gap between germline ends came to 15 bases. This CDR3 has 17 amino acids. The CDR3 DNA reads TGTGCCAGCAGTTTGGTCGGAGGGTTTTATAGCAATCAGCCCCAGCATTTT. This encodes CASSLVGGFYSNQPQHF.

The CDR3 is CARGGQSGSSYNEQFF. The CDR3 bases are TGTGCCAGGGGGGGGCAGTCCGGGTCCTCCTACAATGAGCAGTTCTTC. The rearrangement joins TRBV2 to TRBJ2-1, with D maybe TRBD2 (7 bases). V lost 9 bases and J lost 0, with 18 bases in between. CDR1 SNHLY and CDR2 FYNNEI come from the germline V gene. The CDR3 totals 16 residues.

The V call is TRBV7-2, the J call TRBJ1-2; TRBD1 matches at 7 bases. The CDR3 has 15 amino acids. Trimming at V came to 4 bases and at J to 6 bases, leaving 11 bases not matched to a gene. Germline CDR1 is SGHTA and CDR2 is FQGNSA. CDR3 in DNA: TGTGCCAGCAGCTCCCAACCGACAGGGTCTCATGGCTACACCTTC. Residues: CASSSQPTGSHGYTF. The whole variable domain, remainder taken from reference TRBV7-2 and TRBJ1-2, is GAGVSQSPSNKVTEKGKDVELRCDPISGHTALYWYRQSLGQGLEFLIYFQGNSAPDKSGLPSDRFSAERTGGSVSTLTIQRTQQEDSAVYLCASSSQPTGSHGYTFGSGTRLTVV.

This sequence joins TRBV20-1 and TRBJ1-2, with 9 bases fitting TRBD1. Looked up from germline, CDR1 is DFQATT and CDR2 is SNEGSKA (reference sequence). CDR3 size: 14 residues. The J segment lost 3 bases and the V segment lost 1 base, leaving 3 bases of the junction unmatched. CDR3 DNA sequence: TGCAGTGCTAGAGGGGACAGGGATTACTATGGCTACACCTTC. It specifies CSARGDRDYYGYTF.

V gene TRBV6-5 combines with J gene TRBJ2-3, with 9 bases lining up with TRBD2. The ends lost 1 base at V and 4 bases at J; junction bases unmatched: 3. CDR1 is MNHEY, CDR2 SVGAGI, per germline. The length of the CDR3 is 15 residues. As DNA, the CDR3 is TGTGCCAGCAGTTACTTGCGGGGGGGCCCAGATACGCAGTATTTT. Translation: CASSYLRGGPDTQYF.

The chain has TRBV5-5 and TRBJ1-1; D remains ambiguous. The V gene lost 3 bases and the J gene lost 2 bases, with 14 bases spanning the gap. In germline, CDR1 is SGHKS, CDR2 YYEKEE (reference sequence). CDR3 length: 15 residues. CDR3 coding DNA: TGTGCCAGCAGCTGGGCGACCCCCCGTAACACTGAAGCTTTCTTT. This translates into CASSWATPRNTEAFF.

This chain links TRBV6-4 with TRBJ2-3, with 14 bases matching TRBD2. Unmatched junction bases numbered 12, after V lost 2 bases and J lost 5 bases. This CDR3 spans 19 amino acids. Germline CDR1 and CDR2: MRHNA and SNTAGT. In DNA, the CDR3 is TGTGCCAGCAGTGACCCCCCTTGGACTAGCGGGGGGCATGGAGATACGCAGTATTTT. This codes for CASSDPPWTSGGHGDTQYF.

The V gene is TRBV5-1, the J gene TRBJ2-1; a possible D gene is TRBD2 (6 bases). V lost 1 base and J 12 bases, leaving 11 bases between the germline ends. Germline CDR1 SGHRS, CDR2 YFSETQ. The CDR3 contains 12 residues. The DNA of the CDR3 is TGCGCCAGCAGCTTGCAGGGAGGTTGGCAGTTCTTC. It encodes CASSLQGGWQFF.

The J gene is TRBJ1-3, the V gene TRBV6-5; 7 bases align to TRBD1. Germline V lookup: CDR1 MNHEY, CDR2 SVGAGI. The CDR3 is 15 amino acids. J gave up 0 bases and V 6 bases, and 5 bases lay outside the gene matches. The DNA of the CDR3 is TGTGCCAGCAGGCCTAGGGGGCTCTCTGGAAACACCATATATTTT. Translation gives CASRPRGLSGNTIYF.

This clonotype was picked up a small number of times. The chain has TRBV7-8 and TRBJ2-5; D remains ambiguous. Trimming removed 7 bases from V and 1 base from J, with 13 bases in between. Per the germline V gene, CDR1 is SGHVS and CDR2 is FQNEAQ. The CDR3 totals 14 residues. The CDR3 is CASTIPSSQETQYF. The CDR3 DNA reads TGTGCCAGCACCATACCATCGAGCCAAGAGACCCAGTACTTC. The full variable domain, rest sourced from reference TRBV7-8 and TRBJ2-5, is GAGVSQSPRYKVAKRGQDVALRCDPISGHVSLFWYQQALGQGPEFLTYFQNEAQLDKSGLPSDRFFAERPEGSVSTLKIQRTQQEDSAVYLCASTIPSSQETQYFGPGTRLLVL.

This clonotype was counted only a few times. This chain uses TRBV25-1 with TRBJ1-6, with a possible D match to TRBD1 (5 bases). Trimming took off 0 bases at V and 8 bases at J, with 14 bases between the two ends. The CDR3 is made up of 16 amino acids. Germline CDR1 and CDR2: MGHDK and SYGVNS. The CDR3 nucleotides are TGTGCCAGCAGTGAATATAGGGGAGGAATGGATTCACCCCTCCACTTT. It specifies CASSEYRGGMDSPLHF. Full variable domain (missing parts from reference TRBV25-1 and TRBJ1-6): EADIYQTPRYLVIGTGKKITLECSQTMGHDKMYWYQQDPGMELHLIHYSYGVNSTEKGDLSSESTVSRIRTEHFPLTLESARPSHTSQYLCASSEYRGGMDSPLHFGNGTRLTVT.

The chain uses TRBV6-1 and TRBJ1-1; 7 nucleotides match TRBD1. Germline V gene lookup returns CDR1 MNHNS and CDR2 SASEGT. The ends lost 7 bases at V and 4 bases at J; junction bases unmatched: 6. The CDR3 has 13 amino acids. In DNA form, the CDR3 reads TGTGCCAGCACAAGGGACAGCCGCACTGAAGCTTTCTTT. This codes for CASTRDSRTEAFF.

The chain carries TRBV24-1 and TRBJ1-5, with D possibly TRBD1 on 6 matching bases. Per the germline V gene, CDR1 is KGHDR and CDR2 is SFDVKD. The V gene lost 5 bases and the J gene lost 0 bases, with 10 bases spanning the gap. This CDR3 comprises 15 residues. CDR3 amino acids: CATSARGFSNQPQHF. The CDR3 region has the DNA TGTGCCACCAGTGCGAGGGGGTTTAGCAATCAGCCCCAGCATTTT.

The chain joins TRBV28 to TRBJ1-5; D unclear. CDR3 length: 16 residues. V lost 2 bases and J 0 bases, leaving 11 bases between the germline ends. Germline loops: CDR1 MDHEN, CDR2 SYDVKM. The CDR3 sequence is CASSLSQTLSNQPQHF. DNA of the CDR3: TGTGCCAGCAGTTTAAGCCAGACTCTTAGCAATCAGCCCCAGCATTTT. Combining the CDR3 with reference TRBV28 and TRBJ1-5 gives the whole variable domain DVKVTQSSRYLVKRTGEKVFLECVQDMDHENMFWYRQDPGLGLRLIYFSYDVKMKEKGDIPEGYSVSREKKERFSLILESASTNQTSMYLCASSLSQTLSNQPQHFGDGTRLSIL.

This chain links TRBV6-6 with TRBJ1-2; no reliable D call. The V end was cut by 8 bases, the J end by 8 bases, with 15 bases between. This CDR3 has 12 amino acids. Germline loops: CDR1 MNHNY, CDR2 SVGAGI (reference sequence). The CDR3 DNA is TGTGCCAGCTCGCTTGGGGTTGGGGGCTACACCTTC. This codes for CASSLGVGGYTF.

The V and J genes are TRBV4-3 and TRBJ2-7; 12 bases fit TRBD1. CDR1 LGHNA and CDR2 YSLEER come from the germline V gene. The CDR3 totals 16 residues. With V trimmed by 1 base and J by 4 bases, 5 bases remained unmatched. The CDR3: CASSQGRDRGQYEQYF. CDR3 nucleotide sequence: TGCGCCAGCAGCCAAGGGAGGGACAGGGGGCAGTACGAGCAGTACTTC.

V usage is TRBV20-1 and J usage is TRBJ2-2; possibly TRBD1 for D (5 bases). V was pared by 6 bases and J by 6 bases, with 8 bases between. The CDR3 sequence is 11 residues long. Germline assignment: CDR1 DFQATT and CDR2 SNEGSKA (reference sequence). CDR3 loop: CSATGSGELFF. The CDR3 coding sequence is TGCAGTGCAACAGGATCCGGGGAGCTGTTTTTT.

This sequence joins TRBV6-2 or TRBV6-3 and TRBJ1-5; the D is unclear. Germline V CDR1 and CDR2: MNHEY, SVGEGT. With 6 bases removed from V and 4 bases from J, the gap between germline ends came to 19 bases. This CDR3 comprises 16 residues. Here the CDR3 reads CASSPVRESNNQPQHF. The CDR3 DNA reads TGTGCCAGCAGCCCTGTTCGGGAGTCAAATAATCAGCCCCAGCATTTT.

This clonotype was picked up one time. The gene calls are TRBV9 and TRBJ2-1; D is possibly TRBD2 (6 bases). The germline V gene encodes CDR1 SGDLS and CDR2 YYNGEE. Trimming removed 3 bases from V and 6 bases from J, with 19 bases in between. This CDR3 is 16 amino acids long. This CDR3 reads CASSGGDGGPINEQFF. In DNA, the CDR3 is TGTGCCAGCAGCGGGGGGGACGGGGGACCGATCAATGAGCAGTTCTTC.

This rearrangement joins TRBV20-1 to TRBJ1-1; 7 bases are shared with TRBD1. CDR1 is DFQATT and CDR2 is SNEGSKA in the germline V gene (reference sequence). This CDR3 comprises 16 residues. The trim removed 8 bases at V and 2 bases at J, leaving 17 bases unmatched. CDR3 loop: CSRGVRDRAINTEAFF. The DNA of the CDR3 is TGCAGTCGTGGGGTCCGGGACAGAGCGATTAACACTGAAGCTTTCTTT.

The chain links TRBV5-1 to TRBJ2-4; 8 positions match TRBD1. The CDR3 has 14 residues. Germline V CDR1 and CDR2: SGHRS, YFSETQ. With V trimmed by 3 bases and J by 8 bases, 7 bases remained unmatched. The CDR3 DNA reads TGCGCCAGCAGCTCCCGACAGGGGCGACACATTCAGTACTTC. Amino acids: CASSSRQGRHIQYF. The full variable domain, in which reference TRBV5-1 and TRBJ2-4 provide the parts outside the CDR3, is KAGVTQTPRYLIKTRGQQVTLSCSPISGHRSVSWYQQTPGQGLQFLFEYFSETQRNKGNFPGRFSGRQFSNSRSEMNVSTLELGDSALYLCASSSRQGRHIQYFGAGTRLSVL.